This is a list of T cell receptor beta chains from one sample in a study of OX40 agonist ivuxolimab in advanced cancers. The protocol was immunoSEQ multiplex PCR, while the TCRdb copy is restricted to in-frame clones and leaves out a portion. The sample yields 75,000 to 100,000 clones, around 86% seen once. Sequencing was performed on CD4+ or CD8+ T cells sorted from blood, taken in a trial of the OX40 agonist ivuxolimab. These receptors were taken from an adult with an advanced solid tumor such as melanoma, head and neck, liver or kidney cancer. Both conserved end residues are part of each CDR3. Fields, in order: clone size, V gene, D gene, J gene, CDR3 DNA, CDR3 protein. D genes are given only for firm matches. The size entry is marked missing in some rows and otherwise reads once, few, many or a size class.

abundance: .
v_gene: TRBV28
d_gene: TRBD1
j_gene: TRBJ2-7
CDR3nt: TGTGCCAGCAGAAGACAGGGGGCCTACGAGCAGTACTTC
CDR3aa: CASRRQGAYEQYF

abundance: once
v_gene: TRBV5-1
d_gene: TRBD2
j_gene: TRBJ2-1
CDR3nt: TGCGCCGGACGACTAGCCTCAGCGATTGTTGAGCAGTTCTTC
CDR3aa: CAGRLASAIVEQFF

abundance: .
v_gene: TRBV5-1
d_gene: TRBD1
j_gene: TRBJ2-5
CDR3nt: TGCGCCAGCGCGGGACAGGGACAAGAGACCCAGTACTTC
CDR3aa: CASAGQGQETQYF

abundance: .
v_gene: TRBV30
d_gene: TRBD1
j_gene: TRBJ1-5
CDR3nt: TGTGCCTGGAGCGCCGGGACAGGGGAATTTTGGAGCAATCAGCCCCAGCATTTT
CDR3aa: CAWSAGTGEFWSNQPQHF

abundance: .
v_gene: TRBV6-1
d_gene: TRBD2
j_gene: TRBJ2-5
CDR3nt: TGTGCCAGCAGTGAAGGGGTGACTAGCGGGAGTTTGGTAGAGACCCAGTACTTC
CDR3aa: CASSEGVTSGSLVETQYF

abundance: .
v_gene: TRBV5-4
d_gene: TRBD1
j_gene: TRBJ1-1
CDR3nt: TGTGCCAGCAGACGGACAGGGATGAACACTGAAGCTTTCTTT
CDR3aa: CASRRTGMNTEAFF

abundance: .
v_gene: TRBV9
d_gene: .
j_gene: TRBJ1-2
CDR3nt: TGTGCCAGCAGCGAGGGGGGTCCTTATGGCTACACCTTC
CDR3aa: CASSEGGPYGYTF

abundance: .
v_gene: TRBV14
d_gene: .
j_gene: TRBJ1-4
CDR3nt: TGTGCCAGCAGCCCAAGCTGGACAGCTAATGAAAAACTGTTTTTT
CDR3aa: CASSPSWTANEKLFF

abundance: .
v_gene: TRBV27
d_gene: .
j_gene: TRBJ2-1
CDR3nt: TGTGCCAGCAGTTTCCGGGGGCAGAAGGATGAGCAGTTCTTC
CDR3aa: CASSFRGQKDEQFF

abundance: few
v_gene: TRBV19
d_gene: TRBD2
j_gene: TRBJ2-1
CDR3nt: TGTGCCAGTAGTTTCCGGTTTTCGGGAGGGGGGTCGGTTGAGCAGTTCTTC
CDR3aa: CASSFRFSGGGSVEQFF

abundance: .
v_gene: TRBV5-1
d_gene: TRBD1
j_gene: TRBJ2-3
CDR3nt: TGCGCCAGCAGCGGGGGACAGAACACAGATACGCAGTATTTT
CDR3aa: CASSGGQNTDTQYF

abundance: .
v_gene: TRBV10-3
d_gene: .
j_gene: TRBJ2-1
CDR3nt: TGTGCCATCAGTGAGTCTCGAGTAAGCTCCTACAATGAGCAGTTCTTC
CDR3aa: CAISESRVSSYNEQFF

abundance: .
v_gene: TRBV29-1
d_gene: .
j_gene: TRBJ2-3
CDR3nt: TGCAGCGTTGAAAAGATAGTCACAGATACGCAGTATTTT
CDR3aa: CSVEKIVTDTQYF

abundance: .
v_gene: TRBV6-1
d_gene: .
j_gene: TRBJ2-5
CDR3nt: TGTGCCAGCAGTGAAAGGAAGTCCCAAGAGACCCAGTACTTC
CDR3aa: CASSERKSQETQYF

abundance: .
v_gene: TRBV5-1
d_gene: .
j_gene: TRBJ2-5
CDR3nt: TGCGCCAGCAGGCCTTATAGCGCCACGGAGGAGACCCAGTACTTC
CDR3aa: CASRPYSATEETQYF